What follows are 14 T cell receptor beta chains derived from one specimen sequenced in a study of T cell repertoires in cytomegalovirus infection. One entry per CDR3 protein, called by TCRdb with MiXCR from the reads. The sample shows some 390,000 distinct CDR3 sequences, around 18% of them seen only once. Sequencing used PBMCs. These receptors all stem from a human donor in good health (CMV status not recorded). Some clones in this sample may be carry-over from other donors' samples.

This clonotype was detected ten times or more. V usage is TRBV7-8 and J usage is TRBJ2-7; TRBD1 matches 10 bases. Germline V lookup: CDR1 SGHVS, CDR2 FQNEAQ. The CDR3 length is 20 residues. Unmatched junction bases numbered 18, after V lost 1 base and J lost 3 bases. This chain's CDR3 is CASSLVVGTGVNKGFYEQYF. In nucleotides, the CDR3 is TGTGCCAGCAGCTTAGTCGTCGGGACAGGGGTTAATAAAGGTTTCTACGAGCAGTACTTC.

This chain links TRBV7-9 with TRBJ2-2, with a possible D match to TRBD2 (5 bases). Per germline, CDR1 SEHNR and CDR2 FQNEAQ (reference sequence). This CDR3 spans 13 amino acids. V lost 5 bases to trimming and J lost 7 bases, with 11 bases between them. The CDR3 reads CASSPTGYGELFF. CDR3 coding DNA: TGTGCCAGCAGCCCTACGGGGTACGGGGAGCTGTTTTTT.

V usage is TRBV20-1 and J usage is TRBJ2-5, with D possibly being TRBD1 (8 bases). Deletions cut 1 base from V and 5 bases from J, with 14 bases between. Per the germline V gene, CDR1 is DFQATT and CDR2 is SNEGSKA (reference sequence). The CDR3 runs to 14 residues. Here the CDR3 reads CSARVQGGGETQYF. The CDR3 bases are TGCAGTGCTAGAGTACAGGGGGGGGGGGAGACCCAGTACTTC.

This clonotype was seen many times. This sequence joins TRBV7-2 and TRBJ1-6; D uncertain. There are 14 residues in the CDR3. Germline V gene sequence: CDR1 SGHTA, CDR2 FQGNSA. V was shortened by 1 base and J by 10 bases, with 11 bases between the two germline ends. The CDR3 region is CASSLDSSESPLHF. DNA for the CDR3: TGTGCCAGCAGCTTAGACAGTTCAGAGTCACCCCTCCACTTT.

V is TRBV2 and J is TRBJ2-5; the D gene is possibly TRBD2 (5 bases). Germline V CDR1 and CDR2: SNHLY, FYNNEI. The CDR3 consists of 12 residues. Trimming pared 7 bases from V and 3 bases from J, leaving 9 bases between. Here the CDR3 DNA reads TGTGCCAGCAACCCGGGAAAAGAGACCCAGTACTTC. Amino acid sequence: CASNPGKETQYF.

This clonotype showed up just a few times. This chain connects TRBV5-4 to TRBJ1-4; D unclear. CDR1 is SGHNT, CDR2 YYREEE, per germline (reference sequence). V lost 1 base, J lost 7 bases, and 17 bases lay in between. The CDR3 runs to 16 residues. CDR3 nucleotide sequence: TGTGCCAGCAGCTTGAGACCGGAGGAGGCCTTTGAAAAACTGTTTTTT. Translation gives CASSLRPEEAFEKLFF.

This clonotype was detected a few times. The chain has TRBV20-1 and TRBJ2-5, with 9 bases matching TRBD2. Germline CDR1 DFQATT, CDR2 SNEGSKA (reference sequence). V shed 3 bases, J shed 3 bases, and the junction held 11 bases outside the gene matches. This CDR3 contains 16 residues. This CDR3 is CSASGPLIAGEETQYF. In nucleotides, the CDR3 is TGCAGTGCTAGTGGGCCCTTGATAGCGGGAGAAGAGACCCAGTACTTC.

Ten or more counts support this clonotype. The genes are TRBV7-9 and TRBJ2-7; D remains ambiguous. Trimming cost V 0 bases and J 5 bases, with 17 bases left between them. The CDR3 spans 16 residues. Germline V gives CDR1 SEHNR, CDR2 FQNEAQ (reference sequence). CDR3 loop: CASSLAMGSRGDEQYF. The CDR3 coding sequence is TGTGCCAGCAGCTTAGCGATGGGGTCACGCGGTGACGAGCAGTACTTC.

In this sample, this clonotype turned up many times. The chain couples TRBV7-2 to TRBJ2-1; D gene unclear. V lost 1 base, J lost 9 bases, and 13 bases lay in between. CDR1 and CDR2 from the germline V gene are SGHTA and FQGNSA. The CDR3 is made up of 14 amino acids. DNA of the CDR3: TGTGCCAGCAGCTTAGGTGCCAGAGGTAGTGAGCAGTTCTTC. Translated: CASSLGARGSEQFF.

The table lists this clonotype with many counts. CDR3 amino acids: CASSRDRGNTEAFF. CDR3 coding DNA: TGTGCCAGCAGCCGGGACAGGGGAAACACTGAAGCTTTCTTT. The J gene is TRBJ1-1, the V gene TRBV7-8; 10 bases match TRBD1. The CDR3 is made up of 14 amino acids. CDR1 and CDR2 (germline): SGHVS, FQNEAQ. Trimming at V came to 5 bases and at J to 2 bases, leaving 2 bases not matched to a gene.

The table lists this clonotype with many counts. The chain links TRBV11-2 to TRBJ2-1, with 14 bases identical to TRBD2. Germline V gene lookup returns CDR1 SGHAT and CDR2 FQNNGV. This CDR3 is 16 amino acids long. V shed 1 base, J shed 7 bases, and the junction held 3 bases outside the gene matches. The CDR3 loop reads CASSLVGLAGGNEQFF. DNA for the CDR3: TGTGCCAGCAGCTTAGTCGGACTAGCGGGAGGAAATGAGCAGTTCTTC. Full variable domain (outside the CDR3, taken from reference TRBV11-2 and TRBJ2-1): EAGVAQSPRYKIIEKRQSVAFWCNPISGHATLYWYQQILGQGPKLLIQFQNNGVVDDSQLPKDRFSAERLKGVDSTLKIQPAKLEDSAVYLCASSLVGLAGGNEQFFGPGTRLTVL.

The rearrangement links TRBV27 to TRBJ2-1; perhaps TRBD2 as D (5 bases). Germline CDR1 is MNHEY and CDR2 is SMNVEV (reference sequence). The ends were cut back, 3 bases at V and 0 bases at J, with 9 bases in the middle. The CDR3 covers 15 residues. CDR3 residues: CASSFEDSSYNEQFF. CDR3 nucleotides: TGTGCCAGCAGTTTTGAGGACTCCTCCTACAATGAGCAGTTCTTC.

V gene TRBV6-1 combines with J gene TRBJ2-7; possibly TRBD1 for D (6 bases). The CDR3 has 13 residues. CDR1 and CDR2 (germline): MNHNS, SASEGT. Between the trimmed V and J ends, which lost 6 bases and 9 bases, there was a span of 18 bases. Here the CDR3 DNA reads TGTGCCAGCAGCTGGAACAGGGACACGAGGCAGTACTTC. Amino acids: CASSWNRDTRQYF.

A remark on this clonotype: At one end, the junction sequence differs from germline, possibly due to a read error. This chain joins TRBV7-9 and TRBJ1-1; TRBD1 is a possible D gene (6 bases). The germline CDR1 and CDR2 sequences are SEHNR and FQNEAQ (reference sequence). This CDR3 has 17 amino acids. The CDR3 here is CASSLRGQGLKNTESFF. As DNA, the CDR3 is TGTGCCAGCAGCCTCCGGGGGCAGGGACTAAAGAACACTGAATCTTTCTTT.